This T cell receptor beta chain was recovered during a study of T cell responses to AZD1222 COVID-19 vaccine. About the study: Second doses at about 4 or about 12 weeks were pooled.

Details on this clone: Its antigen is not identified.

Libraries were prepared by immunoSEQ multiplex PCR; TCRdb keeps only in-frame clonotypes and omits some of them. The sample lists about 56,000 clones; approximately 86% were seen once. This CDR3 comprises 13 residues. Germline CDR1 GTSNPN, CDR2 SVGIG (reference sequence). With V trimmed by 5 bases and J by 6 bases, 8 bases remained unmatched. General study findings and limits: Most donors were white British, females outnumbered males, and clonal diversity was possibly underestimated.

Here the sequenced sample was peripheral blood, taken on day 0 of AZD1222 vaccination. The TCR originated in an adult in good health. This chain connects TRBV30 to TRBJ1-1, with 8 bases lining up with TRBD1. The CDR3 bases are TGTGCCTGGGGTAAACAGGGGGGAGCTGAAGCTTTCTTT. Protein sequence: CAWGKQGGAEAFF.